This T cell receptor (beta chain) emerged from a study of cytomegalovirus exposure and HLA in healthy donors. This clone was recorded once. Germline lookup yields CDR1 SGHDT and CDR2 YYEEEE. The CDR3 sequence is 14 residues long. Trimming took 6 bases from V and 3 from J, leaving 16 bases between them. PCR employed 60 Vbeta and 13 Jbeta primers. The method was immunoSEQ multiplex PCR; TCRdb's version includes in-frame clones alone and lacks a portion of them. The sample lists 200,000 or so clones, 75% to 80% occurring once. The specimen sequenced was PBMCs. The chain joins TRBV5-6 to TRBJ2-7, with D perhaps TRBD2 (7 bases). The sequence derives from a man aged 18 to 30 in good health and CMV-seronegative. In DNA, the CDR3 is TGTGCCAGCACCCTAGAGGGGGGGATCTACGAGCAGTACTTC. Its translation is CASTLEGGIYEQYF.